Given below is one T cell receptor beta chain in context. Its antigen is as yet unknown. The table came from immunoSEQ multiplex PCR; TCRdb's copy has only in-frame clones and leaves some out. The repertoire consists of about 370,000 clones, with 75% to 90% occurring once and the leading ten covering roughly 3.5%. Noted treatment: around 19 received Ad26.COV2.S at low or high dose, single or two shots; roughly five received placebo; per-sample allocation not given. After the first vaccine or placebo injection, samples were drawn on day 63. The sample is drawn from a study of Ad26.COV2.S vaccination and SARS-CoV-2 variants. The overall study: Each vaccinee took Ad26.COV2.S intramuscularly, once or twice 56 days apart.

Trimming removed 6 bases at V and 4 bases at J, with 12 bases between. Germline V CDR1 and CDR2: LNHDA, SQIVND (reference sequence). This CDR3 contains 13 residues. Findings of the study overall: Similar non-spike TCR breadth was observed in recipients of vaccine and of placebo.

The clonotype originates from a person between 18 and 60 years old who received the Ad26.COV2.S COVID-19 vaccine or a placebo. The J gene is TRBJ1-1, the V gene TRBV19, with no clear D. Here the sequenced sample was peripheral blood, taken in a trial of Ad26.COV2.S vaccine versus placebo. CDR3 protein: CASRKDQPTEAFF. CDR3 nucleotide sequence: TGTGCCAGTAGAAAAGACCAGCCCACTGAAGCTTTCTTT.